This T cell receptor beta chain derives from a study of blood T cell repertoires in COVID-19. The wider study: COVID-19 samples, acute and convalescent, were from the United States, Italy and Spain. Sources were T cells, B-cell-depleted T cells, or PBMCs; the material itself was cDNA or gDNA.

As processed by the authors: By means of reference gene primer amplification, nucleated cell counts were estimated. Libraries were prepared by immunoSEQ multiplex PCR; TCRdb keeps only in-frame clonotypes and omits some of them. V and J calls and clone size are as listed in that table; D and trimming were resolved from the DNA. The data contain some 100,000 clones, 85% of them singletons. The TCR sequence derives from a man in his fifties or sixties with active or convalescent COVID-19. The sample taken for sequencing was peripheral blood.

CDR3 sequence reads: CASSLEPGSYEQYF. For the CDR3, the DNA is TGTGCCAGCAGCTTAGAGCCGGGCTCCTACGAGCAGTACTTC. The chain recombines TRBV11-3 with TRBJ2-7; D remains ambiguous. The germline V gene has CDR1 SGHNT and CDR2 YENEEA. Trimming removed 0 bases from V and 0 bases from J, with 6 bases in between. The CDR3 contains 14 residues.